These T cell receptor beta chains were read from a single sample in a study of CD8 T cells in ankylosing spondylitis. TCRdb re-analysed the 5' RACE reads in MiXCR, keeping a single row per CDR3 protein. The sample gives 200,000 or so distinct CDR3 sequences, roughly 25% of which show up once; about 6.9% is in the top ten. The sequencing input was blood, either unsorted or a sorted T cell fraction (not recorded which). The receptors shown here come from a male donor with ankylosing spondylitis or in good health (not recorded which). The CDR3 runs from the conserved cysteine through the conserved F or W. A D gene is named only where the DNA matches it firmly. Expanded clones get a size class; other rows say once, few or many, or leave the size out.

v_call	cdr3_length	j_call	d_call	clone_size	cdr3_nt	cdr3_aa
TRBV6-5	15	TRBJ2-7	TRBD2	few	TGTGCCAGCAGTTATGGGTCTAGCGGGAGTGGCGAGCAGTACTTC	CASSYGSSGSGEQYF
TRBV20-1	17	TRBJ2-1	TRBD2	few	TGCAGTGCTAGAGTCGTAGCGGGAGGGAGCTCCTACAATGAGCAGTTCTTC	CSARVVAGGSSYNEQFF
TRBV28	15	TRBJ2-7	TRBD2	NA	TGTGCCAGCAGCCGCCAACGCGGGGGGGCGGACGAGCAGTACTTC	CASSRQRGGADEQYF
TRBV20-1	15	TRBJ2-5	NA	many	TGCAGTGCTATACGGGGTACTCGGGGTGGGGAGACCCAGTACTTC	CSAIRGTRGGETQYF
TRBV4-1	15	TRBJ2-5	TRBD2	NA	TGCGCCAGCAGCCAACTGGCGGGAGGTGATGAGACCCAGTACTTC	CASSQLAGGDETQYF
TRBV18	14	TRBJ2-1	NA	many	TGTGCCAGCTCACCTCTACTAGACGACAATGAGCAGTTCTTC	CASSPLLDDNEQFF
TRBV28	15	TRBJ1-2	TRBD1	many	TGTGCCAGCAGAACCGGGCAGGGGGGGGCCTATGGCTACACCTTC	CASRTGQGGAYGYTF
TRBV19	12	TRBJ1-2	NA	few	TGTGCCAGTACTTATGGCCGTTATGGCTACACCTTC	CASTYGRYGYTF
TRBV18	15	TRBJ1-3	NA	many	TGTGCCAGCTCAGACGGACGGGCTCCTGGAAACACCATATATTTT	CASSDGRAPGNTIYF
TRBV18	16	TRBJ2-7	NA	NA	TGTGCCAGCTCATCCTCGACTGCGGTGAGCTCCTACGAGCAGTACTTC	CASSSSTAVSSYEQYF
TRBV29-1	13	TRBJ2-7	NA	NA	TGCAGCACGAAACAGGCGAGCTCCTACGAGCAGTACTTC	CSTKQASSYEQYF
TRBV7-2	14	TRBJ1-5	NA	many	TGTGCCAGCAGCCCGTTCGGAAGCAATCAGCCCCAGCATTTT	CASSPFGSNQPQHF
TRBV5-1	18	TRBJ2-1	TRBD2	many	TGCGCCAGCAGCGCCGGCGGGACTAGCGGGCGGAGTGGCAATGAGCAGTTCTTC	CASSAGGTSGRSGNEQFF
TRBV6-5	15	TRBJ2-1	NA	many	TGTGCCAGCAGTTACGAGCCGAGAGGACAAAATGAGCAGTTCTTC	CASSYEPRGQNEQFF
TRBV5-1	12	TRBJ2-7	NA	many	TGCGCCAGCAGCTTGACCTCCTACGAGCAGTACTTC	CASSLTSYEQYF
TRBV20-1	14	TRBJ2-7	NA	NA	TGCAGTGCTAGACGGGGACCTAACTACTCCGAGCAGTACTTC	CSARRGPNYSEQYF
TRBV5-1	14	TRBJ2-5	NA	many	TGCGCCAGCAGCTTGATAGCGGACCAAGAGACCCAGTACTTC	CASSLIADQETQYF
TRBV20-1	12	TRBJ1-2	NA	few	TGCAGTGCTAGTGAGCTTTCGGGCCGCTACACCTTC	CSASELSGRYTF
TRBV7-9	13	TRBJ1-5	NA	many	TGTGCCAGCAGGGGGGTGGGCAATCAGCCCCAGCATTTT	CASRGVGNQPQHF
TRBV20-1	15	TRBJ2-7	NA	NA	TGCAGTGCTAGAGATGAGACCACCAAGGGGTACGAGCAGTACTTC	CSARDETTKGYEQYF
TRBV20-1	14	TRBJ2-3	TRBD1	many	TGCAGTGCTCGAACAGGGGGTAACACAGATACGCAGTATTTT	CSARTGGNTDTQYF
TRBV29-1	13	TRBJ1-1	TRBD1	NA	TGCAGCGTGGCGACAGGGGGGAACATTGAAGCTTTCTTT	CSVATGGNIEAFF
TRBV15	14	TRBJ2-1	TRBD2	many	TGTGCCACCAGCAGAGATGTCGGGGGGGATGAGCAGTTCTTC	CATSRDVGGDEQFF
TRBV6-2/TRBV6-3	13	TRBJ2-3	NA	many	TGTGCCAGCAGTTTGGCTCTCGCAGATACGCAGTATTTT	CASSLALADTQYF
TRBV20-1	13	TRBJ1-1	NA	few	TGCAGTGCTAGGAACAGGGAGAACACTGAAGCTTTCTTT	CSARNRENTEAFF
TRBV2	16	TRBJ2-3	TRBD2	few	TGTGCCAGCAGGGGATTCGGTAGCGGGAGTACAGATACGCAGTATTTT	CASRGFGSGSTDTQYF
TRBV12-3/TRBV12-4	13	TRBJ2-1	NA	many	TGTGCCAGCAGTTTAAGTACCCGTGATGAGCAGTTCTTC	CASSLSTRDEQFF
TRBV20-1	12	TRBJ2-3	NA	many	TGCAGTGCTAGCACGGCGGCAGATACGCAGTATTTT	CSASTAADTQYF
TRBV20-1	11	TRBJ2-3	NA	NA	TGCAGTGCCAAAGTCACAGGTACGCAGTATTTT	CSAKVTGTQYF
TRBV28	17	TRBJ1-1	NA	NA	TGTGCCATGGGCCCCGGTCTCCTCTGCTGGGGGAACACTGAAGCTTTCTTT	CAMGPGLLCWGNTEAFF
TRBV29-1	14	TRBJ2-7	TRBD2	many	TGCAGCGTTGAAGGACTAGCGGGAGGGCAAGAGCAGTACTTC	CSVEGLAGGQEQYF
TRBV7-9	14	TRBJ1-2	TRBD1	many	TGTGCCAGCAGCCCAGGGACAGGAAGCTATGGCTACACCTTC	CASSPGTGSYGYTF
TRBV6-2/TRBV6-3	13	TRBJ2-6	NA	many	TGTGCCACCTCTGGCTCTGGGGCCAACGTCCTGACTTTC	CATSGSGANVLTF
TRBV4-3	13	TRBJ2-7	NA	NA	TGCGCCAGCAGCCGTAGCGTTAACTACGAGCAGTACTTC	CASSRSVNYEQYF